Below are 28 T cell receptor beta chains sequenced from a single sample in a study of blood T cell repertoires in COVID-19. Assay used: immunoSEQ multiplex PCR; TCRdb lists only in-frame clones, some missing. The sample shows 150,000 to 200,000 clones, approximately 90% of them seen only once. Sequenced sample: peripheral blood. The receptors were sampled from a man between 65 and 85 years old with active or convalescent COVID-19.

The chain combines TRBV5-1 with TRBJ2-2; tentatively, D is TRBD2 (6 bases). The V gene's germline CDR1 is SGHRS and CDR2 YFSETQ. The CDR3 runs 16 residues. The germline V and J ends were trimmed by 4 bases and 5 bases, with 18 bases remaining between them. In DNA, the CDR3 is TGCGCCAGCAGCCCTGAACCGGGACTCCATACCGGGGAGCTGTTTTTT. Protein product: CASSPEPGLHTGELFF.

The chain uses TRBV25-1 and TRBJ2-1; TRBD1 aligns across 9 bases. Looked up from germline, CDR1 is MGHDK and CDR2 is SYGVNS. The length of the CDR3 is 16 residues. Trimming removed 3 bases from V and 6 bases from J; junction bases left unmatched: 9. The CDR3 region is CASSDPGQGRINEQFF. The CDR3 DNA follows: TGTGCCAGCAGTGACCCCGGACAGGGGAGGATCAATGAGCAGTTCTTC.

The rearrangement links TRBV6-5 to TRBJ2-1, with 10 bases that match TRBD2. Germline assignment: CDR1 MNHEY and CDR2 SVGAGI. Germline trimming cut 4 bases from V and 8 bases from J; bases unmatched to any gene: 8. The length of the CDR3 is 15 residues. The CDR3 region is CASSWTSGEGYEQFF. CDR3 in DNA: TGTGCCAGCAGTTGGACTAGCGGAGAGGGGTATGAGCAGTTCTTC.

The chain carries TRBV5-1 and TRBJ1-4; D gene ambiguous. Germline V lookup: CDR1 SGHRS, CDR2 YFSETQ. This CDR3 has 14 residues. V shed 0 bases and J shed 4 bases, with 7 bases lying between them. The CDR3 sequence is CASSLDSVNEKLFF. The CDR3 DNA reads TGCGCCAGCAGCTTGGACAGTGTTAATGAAAAACTGTTTTTT.

The chain is built from TRBV29-1 and TRBJ1-2, with TRBD1 matching over 12 bases. J lost 6 bases, V lost 4 bases, and 6 bases had no gene match. This CDR3 has 14 amino acids. Germline-derived CDR1 and CDR2 are SQVTM and ANQGSEA. The CDR3 reads CSVAPGQGADGYTF. CDR3 sequence (DNA): TGCAGCGTTGCCCCGGGACAGGGGGCGGATGGCTACACCTTC.

The chain is built from TRBV5-6 and TRBJ2-3, with a weak D call TRBD2 (6 bases). Germline CDR1 and CDR2: SGHDT and YYEEEE. The CDR3 consists of 15 residues. Trimming pared 2 bases from V and 1 base from J, leaving 11 bases between. In DNA form, the CDR3 reads TGTGCCAGCAGCTTAGGCGGGACCCGCACAGATACGCAGTATTTT. Protein product: CASSLGGTRTDTQYF.

J is TRBJ1-5 and V is TRBV6-2 or TRBV6-3, with TRBD1 matching over 7 bases. Germline-derived CDR1 and CDR2 are MNHEY and SVGEGT. The CDR3 is 17 amino acids. The J segment lost 5 bases and the V segment lost 2 bases, leaving 12 bases of the junction unmatched. DNA of the CDR3: TGTGCCAGCAGTTACCGGGGGGGACACAGGGGTTATCAGCCCCAGCATTTT. Translation gives CASSYRGGHRGYQPQHF.

The chain uses TRBV27 and TRBJ2-2; 12 nucleotides match TRBD1. The V segment lost 2 bases and the J segment 7 bases; nucleotides outside the gene matches: 8. Per germline, CDR1 MNHEY and CDR2 SMNVEV (reference sequence). This CDR3 is 17 amino acids long. CDR3 sequence reads: CASSLKAGTGGGGELFF. CDR3 sequence (DNA): TGTGCCAGCAGTTTAAAGGCTGGGACAGGGGGCGGCGGGGAGCTGTTTTTT.

This chain uses TRBV30 with TRBJ1-4; a possible D gene is TRBD1 (6 bases). The CDR3 contains 12 residues. Per the germline V gene, CDR1 is GTSNPN and CDR2 is SVGIG (reference sequence). Trimming took off 0 bases at V and 13 bases at J, with 12 bases between the two ends. CDR3 protein: CAWSVPVGGLFF. The CDR3 DNA reads as TGTGCCTGGAGTGTCCCTGTAGGGGGACTGTTTTTT.

V and J are TRBV3-1 (or the pseudogene TRBV3-2) and TRBJ1-1; D is perhaps TRBD1 (5 bases). There are 14 residues in the CDR3. V lost 2 bases to trimming and J lost 1 base, with 8 bases between them. Germline CDR1 LGHDT, CDR2 YNNKEL (reference sequence). CDR3 DNA sequence: TGTGCCAGCAGCCAAATCCAGGGGAACACTGAAGCTTTCTTT. Amino acids: CASSQIQGNTEAFF.

J is TRBJ2-5 and V is TRBV9; 14 bases line up with TRBD2. V was clipped by 3 bases and J by 3 bases; unmatched bases: 13. Per germline, CDR1 SGDLS and CDR2 YYNGEE. This CDR3 comprises 19 residues. The CDR3 loop is CASSARPGLAGVREETQYF. The CDR3 nucleotides are TGTGCCAGCAGCGCCCGACCGGGACTAGCGGGAGTTCGTGAAGAGACCCAGTACTTC.

This clone has just one count. This chain connects TRBV2 to TRBJ1-6; 8 bases match TRBD1. Germline CDR1 and CDR2: SNHLY and FYNNEI. V shed 3 bases and J 7 bases; nucleotides not matched to a gene: 5. The CDR3 runs to 15 residues. The CDR3 spells CASSDRQGRNSPLHF. The CDR3, as DNA: TGTGCCAGCAGTGACAGACAGGGGCGGAATTCACCCCTCCACTTT.

The J gene is TRBJ2-3, the V gene TRBV5-4; 8 bases are shared with TRBD2. V gave up 6 bases and J gave up 1 base; unmatched junction bases: 7. CDR1 and CDR2 from the germline V gene are SGHNT and YYREEE (reference sequence). The CDR3 covers 15 residues. The DNA for the CDR3 is TGTGCCAGCAACCCACCAGCGGGGGGCACAGATACGCAGTATTTT. This codes for CASNPPAGGTDTQYF.

The chain carries TRBV6-2 or TRBV6-3 and TRBJ2-5; D is perhaps TRBD1 (6 bases). Germline V gives CDR1 MNHEY, CDR2 SVGEGT. The V and J ends lost 5 bases and 0 bases respectively, with 16 bases between them. This CDR3 spans 16 amino acids. The CDR3 here is CASSHTTDRYQETQYF. CDR3 DNA sequence: TGTGCCAGCAGTCATACTACAGACAGGTACCAAGAGACCCAGTACTTC.

The gene calls are TRBV7-2 and TRBJ2-7; tentatively, D is TRBD1 (6 bases). Germline CDR1 and CDR2: SGHTA and FQGNSA. Trimming took off 4 bases at V and 1 base at J, with 8 bases between the two ends. The CDR3 spans 13 residues. The CDR3 is CASSSQGSYEQYF. The CDR3 DNA is TGTGCCAGCAGCTCACAGGGTTCCTACGAGCAGTACTTC.

This chain connects TRBV5-1 to TRBJ2-2; the D gene is possibly TRBD1 (6 bases). The CDR3 has 15 residues. CDR1 is SGHRS, CDR2 YFSETQ, per germline. V lost 7 bases and J lost 5, with 18 bases in between. This CDR3 reads CASEPTGTQTGELFF. CDR3 DNA sequence: TGCGCCAGCGAACCAACCGGGACACAGACCGGGGAGCTGTTTTTT.

This rearrangement joins TRBV4-3 to TRBJ1-1, with 7 bases lining up with TRBD1. V trimming: 0 bases; J trimming: 4 bases; junction bases outside the gene matches: 5. The germline V gene has CDR1 LGHNA and CDR2 YSLEER. The CDR3 is 15 amino acids. CDR3 residues: CASSQDKGAATEAFF. The CDR3 DNA is TGCGCCAGCAGCCAAGATAAGGGGGCGGCCACTGAAGCTTTCTTT.

This sequence joins TRBV19 and TRBJ1-5; 10 nucleotides match TRBD1. The ends lost 7 bases at V and 5 bases at J; junction bases unmatched: 8. CDR1 is LNHDA, CDR2 SQIVND, per germline (reference sequence). This CDR3 spans 15 amino acids. DNA of the CDR3: TGTGCCAGTACCCAACCGGACAGGGGGTATCAGCCCCAGCATTTT. It encodes CASTQPDRGYQPQHF. Based on the CDR3 plus reference TRBV19 and TRBJ1-5, the full variable domain is DGGITQSPKYLFRKEGQNVTLSCEQNLNHDAMYWYRQDPGQGLRLIYYSQIVNDFQKGDIAEGYSVSREKKESFPLTVTSAQKNPTAFYLCASTQPDRGYQPQHFGDGTRLSIL.

The rearrangement links TRBV6-6 to TRBJ2-5; 9 bases align to TRBD1. V was pared by 7 bases and J by 3 bases, with 9 bases of the junction left unmatched. The V gene's germline CDR1 is MNHNY and CDR2 SVGAGI (reference sequence). The CDR3 totals 15 residues. CDR3 protein: CASTLLRDREETQYF. The DNA of the CDR3 is TGTGCCAGCACCCTCCTGCGGGACAGGGAAGAGACCCAGTACTTC.

The chain joins TRBV7-2 to TRBJ2-7, with 7 positions matching TRBD2. Germline CDR1 is SGHTA and CDR2 is FQGNSA. This CDR3 is built from 16 residues. J was trimmed by 0 bases and V by 1 base; bases with no gene match: 6. In DNA, the CDR3 is TGTGCCAGCAGCTTAGTAAGCGGGGACCTCTCCTACGAGCAGTACTTC. This sequence encodes CASSLVSGDLSYEQYF.

This clone was detected only a few times. The chain has TRBV2 and TRBJ1-2, with D possibly TRBD1 on 6 matching bases. Germline CDR1 SNHLY, CDR2 FYNNEI. Trimming removed 5 bases from V and 5 bases from J, with 15 bases in between. The CDR3 is made up of 14 amino acids. CDR3: CASSFLEGDYGYTF. The CDR3 region has the DNA TGTGCCAGCAGTTTCCTTGAGGGGGATTATGGCTACACCTTC. Full variable domain (missing parts from reference TRBV2 and TRBJ1-2): EPEVTQTPSHQVTQMGQEVILRCVPISNHLYFYWYRQILGQKVEFLVSFYNNEISEKSEIFDDQFSVERPDGSNFTLKIRSTKLEDSAMYFCASSFLEGDYGYTFGSGTRLTVV.

CDR3 DNA sequence: TGTGCCAGTAGCCCGGTAGTCAACACTGAAGCTTTCTTT. Amino acids: CASSPVVNTEAFF. The chain couples TRBV19 to TRBJ1-1; D is undetermined. CDR3 length: 13 residues. Germline V gene sequence: CDR1 LNHDA, CDR2 SQIVND (reference sequence). Trimming removed 6 bases at V and 2 bases at J, with 10 bases between. The variable domain in full, completed from reference TRBV19 and TRBJ1-1, reads DGGITQSPKYLFRKEGQNVTLSCEQNLNHDAMYWYRQDPGQGLRLIYYSQIVNDFQKGDIAEGYSVSREKKESFPLTVTSAQKNPTAFYLCASSPVVNTEAFFGQGTRLTVV.

The chain has TRBV5-1 and TRBJ2-5; D unresolved. V dropped 2 bases and J dropped 2 bases, with 10 bases sitting between them. Germline lookup yields CDR1 SGHRS and CDR2 YFSETQ. The CDR3 contains 14 residues. As DNA, the CDR3 is TGCGCCAGCAGCTTCGGTGGTTGGCAAGAGACCCAGTACTTC. It codes for CASSFGGWQETQYF.

This clone was seen a handful of times. The V call is TRBV3-1 (or the pseudogene TRBV3-2), the J call TRBJ1-2; D not resolved. CDR1 is LGHDT, CDR2 YNNKEL, per germline (reference sequence). V was pared by 0 bases and J by 4 bases, with 15 bases between. The CDR3 extends over 16 amino acids. The CDR3 region is CASSQDLRGLGYGYTF. The DNA for the CDR3 is TGTGCCAGCAGCCAAGATCTTCGAGGGCTTGGCTATGGCTACACCTTC.

The V and J genes are TRBV7-8 and TRBJ1-1; 7 bases are shared with TRBD1. The CDR3 consists of 14 residues. Per germline, CDR1 SGHVS and CDR2 FQNEAQ. V lost 5 bases and J lost 4; bases outside the gene matches: 7. This CDR3 is CASSESRGSTEAFF. CDR3 bases: TGTGCCAGCAGCGAATCCAGGGGGTCCACTGAAGCTTTCTTT.

This chain joins TRBV6-6 and TRBJ1-6, with TRBD1 matching over 9 bases. Germline-derived CDR1 and CDR2 are MNHNY and SVGAGI (reference sequence). V was clipped by 2 bases and J by 13 bases; unmatched bases: 6. This CDR3 region has 14 residues. The CDR3 bases are TGTGCCAGCAGTTACCCGGGACAGGGCACTCCCCTCCACTTT. This gives the protein CASSYPGQGTPLHF.

This sequence joins TRBV18 and TRBJ2-4; 9 positions agree with TRBD1. Germline loops: CDR1 KGHSH, CDR2 LQKENI. The CDR3 consists of 19 residues. V dropped 3 bases and J dropped 0; count of bases not matched to a gene: 12. The CDR3 coding sequence is TGTGCCAGCTCACCTTGGGGACAGGGCTCGTCCCTAGCCAAAAACATTCAGTACTTC. It yields the protein CASSPWGQGSSLAKNIQYF. Looking up the rest from reference TRBV18 and TRBJ2-4 gives the full variable domain: NAGVMQNPRHLVRRRGQEARLRCSPMKGHSHVYWYRQLPEEGLKFMVYLQKENIIDESGMPKERFSAEFPKEGPSILRIQQVVRGDSAAYFCASSPWGQGSSLAKNIQYFGAGTRLSVL.

V gene TRBV5-8 combines with J gene TRBJ2-3, with 7 positions matching TRBD1. Germline V gives CDR1 SGHTS, CDR2 YDEGEE. This CDR3 region has 11 residues. With V trimmed by 6 bases and J by 9 bases, 4 bases remained unmatched. CDR3 DNA sequence: TGTGCCAGCACAAACAGGGGCACGCAGTATTTT. Its translation: CASTNRGTQYF.